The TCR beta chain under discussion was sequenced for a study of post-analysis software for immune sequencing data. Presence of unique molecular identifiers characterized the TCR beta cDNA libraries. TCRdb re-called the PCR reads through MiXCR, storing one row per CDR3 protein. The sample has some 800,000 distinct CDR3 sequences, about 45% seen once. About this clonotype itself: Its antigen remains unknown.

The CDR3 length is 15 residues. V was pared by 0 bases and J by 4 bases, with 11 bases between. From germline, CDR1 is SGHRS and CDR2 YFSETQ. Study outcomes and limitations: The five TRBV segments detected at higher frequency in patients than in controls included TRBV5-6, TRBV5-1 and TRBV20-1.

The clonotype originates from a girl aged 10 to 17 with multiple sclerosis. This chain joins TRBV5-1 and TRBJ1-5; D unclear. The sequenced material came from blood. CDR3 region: CASSLEGGANQPQHF. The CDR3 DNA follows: TGCGCCAGCAGCTTGGAGGGCGGTGCTAATCAGCCCCAGCATTTT.